The 7 T cell receptor beta chains listed next were all sequenced from one sample in a study of cytomegalovirus exposure and HLA in healthy donors. The PCR had 60 Vbeta and 13 Jbeta primers. Some clones are missing from TCRdb's copy, which holds only in-frame ones; the method was immunoSEQ multiplex PCR. The table records about 130,000 clones, more than 60% of them present only once. The sequenced sample was PBMCs. The receptors stem from a middle-aged woman in good health and CMV-seropositive.

Note on this clone: A read error is likely, as this CDR3 ends without the conserved phenylalanine or tryptophan. The CDR3 nucleotides read TGTGCCAGCAGTCTTCGGACTAGTGGAACAGATACGCAGTATTCT. Translated, it gives CASSLRTSGTDTQYS. The chain is built from TRBV28 and TRBJ2-3; 7 bases match TRBD2. This CDR3 comprises 15 residues. Unmatched junction bases numbered 8, after V lost 5 bases and J lost 3 bases. Germline lookup yields CDR1 MDHEN and CDR2 SYDVKM.

The chain combines TRBV2 with TRBJ2-5, with TRBD2 matching over 13 bases. V lost 3 bases and J lost 1; bases outside the gene matches: 8. This CDR3 has 18 residues. In germline, CDR1 is SNHLY, CDR2 FYNNEI. The CDR3 protein is CASSEIGLAGDFQETQYF. CDR3 in DNA: TGTGCCAGCAGTGAGATCGGACTAGCGGGGGACTTCCAAGAGACCCAGTACTTC.

The chain joins TRBV28 to TRBJ2-1; 9 nucleotides match TRBD2. V lost 5 bases and J lost 7; bases outside the gene matches: 12. In germline, CDR1 is MDHEN, CDR2 SYDVKM. The CDR3 sequence is 16 residues long. The CDR3 nucleotides read TGTGCCAGCAGTCCCGTGATGAGCGGGGGGCAAAATGAGCAGTTCTTC. This encodes CASSPVMSGGQNEQFF.

V and J are TRBV5-5 and TRBJ2-6, with 7 bases fitting TRBD1. Germline V gene sequence: CDR1 SGHKS, CDR2 YYEKEE (reference sequence). The CDR3 sequence is 19 residues long. V lost 4 bases and J lost 0; bases outside the gene matches: 13. CDR3 amino acids: CASSPAGTAKSSGANVLTF. The CDR3, as DNA: TGTGCCAGCAGCCCCGCCGGGACAGCCAAGAGCTCTGGGGCCAACGTCCTGACTTTC.

The chain combines TRBV6-4 with TRBJ1-4, with D unclear. V was clipped by 9 bases and J by 3 bases, with 32 bases between them. This CDR3 is built from 20 residues. Germline V CDR1 and CDR2: MRHNA, SNTAGT. The CDR3 nucleotides are TGTGCCAGTTTAGTCTCTAATGAAAAACTGTTTTTAGTCTCTAATGAAAAACTGTTTTTT. Amino acid sequence: CASLVSNEKLFLVSNEKLFF.

V usage is TRBV18 and J usage is TRBJ1-1; 7 bases line up with TRBD1. This CDR3 is built from 13 residues. V dropped 4 bases and J dropped 7; count of bases not matched to a gene: 6. The germline gives CDR1 KGHSH, CDR2 LQKENI. The CDR3 bases are TGTGCCAGCTCACGGGACAGAACGGGTGAAGCTTTCTTT. Translated, it gives CASSRDRTGEAFF.

This clone occurred once. The chain couples TRBV5-5 to TRBJ2-7, with 12 bases that match TRBD1. Germline CDR1 SGHKS, CDR2 YYEKEE (reference sequence). The J segment lost 3 bases and the V segment lost 4 bases, leaving 11 bases of the junction unmatched. This CDR3 comprises 17 residues. The CDR3, as DNA: TGTGCCAGCAGCCCAACCCAGGGACAGGGGGCCTTCTACGAGCAGTACTTC. Translating it yields CASSPTQGQGAFYEQYF. The complete variable domain, with remaining parts taken from reference TRBV5-5 and TRBJ2-7, reads DAGVTQSPTHLIKTRGQQVTLRCSPISGHKSVSWYQQVLGQGPQFIFQYYEKEERGRGNFPDRFSARQFPNYSSELNVNALLLGDSALYLCASSPTQGQGAFYEQYFGPGTRLTVT.